These 8 T cell receptor beta chains share one sample of origin, sequenced in a study of blood T cell repertoires in COVID-19. Clones were read by immunoSEQ multiplex PCR, and TCRdb kept only the in-frame ones, dropping some. The sample carries 390,000 or so clones, around 87% recorded once. Sequenced material: peripheral blood. These receptors were obtained from a young woman with COVID-19, enrolled during active disease.

The chain carries TRBV30 and TRBJ1-4; 9 bases align to TRBD1. V shed 5 bases, J shed 6 bases, and the junction held 4 bases outside the gene matches. The germline CDR1 and CDR2 sequences are GTSNPN and SVGIG (reference sequence). CDR3 length equals 13 residues. CDR3 nucleotide sequence: TGTGCCTGGGGACAGGGGAGGGATGAAAAACTGTTTTTT. As protein: CAWGQGRDEKLFF.

With regard to this clone: Additional DNA sequences in this sample encode the identical CDR3. The chain couples TRBV5-1 to TRBJ2-7; D might be TRBD2 (5 bases). The length of the CDR3 is 14 residues. CDR1 is SGHRS and CDR2 is YFSETQ in the germline V gene. Trimming took 3 bases from V and 4 from J, leaving 14 bases between them. This CDR3 reads CASSSGTSGYEQYF. Here the CDR3 DNA reads TGCGCCAGCAGCTCCGGTACTAGTGGGTACGAGCAGTACTTC.

DNA for the CDR3: TGTGCCAGCAGCCTTCGACAGGACAATTCACCCCTCCACTTT. Translation: CASSLRQDNSPLHF. The V call is TRBV3-1 (or the pseudogene TRBV3-2), the J call TRBJ1-6, with D perhaps matching TRBD1 (6 bases). Germline V gene lookup returns CDR1 LGHDT and CDR2 YNNKEL (reference sequence). The CDR3 length is 14 residues. V shed 4 bases and J shed 7 bases, with 11 bases lying between them.

Comment on this clone: One end of the junction is discordant with germline, which a read error may explain. V is TRBV2 and J is TRBJ2-5, with 11 bases identical to TRBD2. The CDR3 consists of 16 residues. Germline CDR1 reads SNHLY; CDR2 reads FYNNEI. CDR3 bases: TGTGCCAGCAGAGAAGGGACTAGCGGTCCCCAAGAGACCCAGTACTTC. Translating gives CASREGTSGPQETQYF.

The V gene is TRBV18, the J gene TRBJ1-1; tentatively, D is TRBD1 (5 bases). CDR3 length: 14 residues. Germline CDR1 reads KGHSH; CDR2 reads LQKENI. V was shortened by 1 base and J by 2 bases, with 8 bases between the two germline ends. In DNA, the CDR3 is TGTGCCAGCTCACCACTACAGGAAAACACTGAAGCTTTCTTT. Encoded protein: CASSPLQENTEAFF.

Of note for this clone: It may be a read error: a sequence one base away is much more abundant. Given the absence of the conserved phenylalanine or tryptophan at the CDR3 end, a read error is likely. The CDR3 nucleotides read TGTGCCAGCAGCCCGATGACTAGCGGGAGAAGGGAGCAGTACCTC. It is translated as CASSPMTSGRREQYL. This chain connects TRBV6-2 or TRBV6-3 to TRBJ2-7, with 12 bases identical to TRBD2. The J segment lost 7 bases and the V segment lost 6 bases, leaving 10 bases of the junction unmatched. CDR3 size: 15 residues. In germline, CDR1 is MNHEY, CDR2 SVGEGT.

The chain uses TRBV6-2 or TRBV6-3 and TRBJ1-1; D unresolved. The CDR3 covers 16 residues. Germline V gene data show CDR1 as MNHEY and CDR2 as SVGEGT. The V end lost 0 bases, the J end lost 0 bases, and 11 bases lay between the germline ends. The CDR3 DNA follows: TGTGCCAGCAGTTACTCGACATCAAACATGAACACTGAAGCTTTCTTT. Translating it yields CASSYSTSNMNTEAFF.

The chain recombines TRBV5-4 with TRBJ2-1; D remains unclear. This CDR3 has 16 residues. Germline CDR1 and CDR2: SGHNT and YYREEE (reference sequence). The V end was cut by 4 bases, the J end by 1 base, with 15 bases between. This chain's CDR3 is CASSPRLARSYNEQFF. The CDR3 nucleotides are TGTGCCAGCAGCCCCCGACTGGCTAGGTCCTACAATGAGCAGTTCTTC.